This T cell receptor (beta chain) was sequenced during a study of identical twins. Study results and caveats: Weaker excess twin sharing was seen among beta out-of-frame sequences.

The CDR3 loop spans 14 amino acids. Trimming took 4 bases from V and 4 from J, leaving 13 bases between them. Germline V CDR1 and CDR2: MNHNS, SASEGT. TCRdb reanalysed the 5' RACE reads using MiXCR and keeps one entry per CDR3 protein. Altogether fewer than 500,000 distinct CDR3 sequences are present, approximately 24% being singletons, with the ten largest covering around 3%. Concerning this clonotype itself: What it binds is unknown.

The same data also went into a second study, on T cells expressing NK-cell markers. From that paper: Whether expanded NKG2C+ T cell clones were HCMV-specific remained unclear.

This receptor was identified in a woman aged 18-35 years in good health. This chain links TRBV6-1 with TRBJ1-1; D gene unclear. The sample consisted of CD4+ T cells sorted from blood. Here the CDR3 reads CASSGWLMSTEAFF. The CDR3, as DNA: TGTGCCAGCAGTGGATGGCTCATGAGCACTGAAGCTTTCTTT.